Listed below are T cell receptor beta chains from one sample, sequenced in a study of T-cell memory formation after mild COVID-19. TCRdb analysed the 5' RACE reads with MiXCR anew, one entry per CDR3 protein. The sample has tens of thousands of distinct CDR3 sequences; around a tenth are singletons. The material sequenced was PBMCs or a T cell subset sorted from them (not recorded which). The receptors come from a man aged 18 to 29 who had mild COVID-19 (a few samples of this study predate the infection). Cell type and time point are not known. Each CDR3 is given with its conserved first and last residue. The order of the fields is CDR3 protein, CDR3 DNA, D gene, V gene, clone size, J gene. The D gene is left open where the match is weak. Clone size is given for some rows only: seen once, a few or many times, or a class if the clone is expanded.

CASSSGGPGSPDTQYF TGTGCCAGCAGCTCCGGGGGGCCAGGAAGTCCAGATACGCAGTATTTT . TRBV7-9 few TRBJ2-3
CASSLEGATEAFF TGTGCCAGCAGCTTAGAAGGGGCAACCGAAGCTTTCTTT . TRBV7-9 few TRBJ1-1
CASSALAVITDTQYF TGCGCCAGCAGCGCACTAGCGGTGATCACAGATACGCAGTATTTT TRBD2 TRBV4-3 . TRBJ2-3
CASSENRVGTDTQYF TGTGCCAGCAGCGAGAACAGGGTTGGCACAGATACGCAGTATTTT . TRBV9 . TRBJ2-3
CASSSMPDGGTQYF TGTGCCAGCAGCTCAATGCCGGACGGGGGGACCCAGTACTTC . TRBV7-2 many TRBJ2-5
CASSRFQDTEAFF TGTGCCAGCAGCCGCTTTCAGGACACTGAAGCTTTCTTT . TRBV7-9 few TRBJ1-1
CASSPGGTGELFF TGTGCCAGCAGCCCAGGGGGCACCGGGGAGCTGTTTTTT TRBD1 TRBV7-3 . TRBJ2-2
CASSSSPRGQSGANVLTF TGTGCCAGCAGCTCCTCACCGAGGGGGCAGTCCGGGGCCAACGTCCTGACTTTC TRBD1 TRBV7-2 . TRBJ2-6
CAISEGPGRSYEQYF TGTGCCATCAGTGAGGGGCCAGGACGCTCCTACGAGCAGTACTTC . TRBV10-3 few TRBJ2-7
CASSQAGTGGGTQYF TGCGCCAGCAGCCAGGCCGGGACAGGGGGAGGTACGCAGTATTTT TRBD1 TRBV4-3 . TRBJ2-3
CASSSRTERYEQYF TGTGCCAGCAGCTCCCGGACGGAAAGGTACGAGCAGTACTTC . TRBV7-9 . TRBJ2-7
CASSIRNSYEQYF TGTGCCAGTAGTATAAGGAACAGCTACGAGCAGTACTTC . TRBV19 few TRBJ2-7
CASTVGEAGELFF TGTGCCAGCACCGTGGGGGAGGCCGGGGAGCTGTTTTTT . TRBV28 few TRBJ2-2
CASSPEPNTEAFF TGCGCCAGCAGCCCTGAACCGAACACTGAAGCTTTCTTT . TRBV5-1 few TRBJ1-1
CAISESTSRNGGYGYTF TGTGCCATCAGTGAGTCGACATCGAGAAACGGTGGCTATGGCTACACCTTC . TRBV10-3 many TRBJ1-2
CASSKTEGGTQYF TGTGCCAGCAGTAAGACAGAAGGAGGTACGCAGTATTTT . TRBV12-3/TRBV12-4 many TRBJ2-3
CASSQEGPGQGNDEKLFF TGCGCCAGCAGCCAAGAAGGACCGGGACAGGGGAATGATGAAAAACTGTTTTTT TRBD1 TRBV4-3 . TRBJ1-4
CASSFSRDYNQPQHF TGTGCCAGCAGCTTCTCCAGGGACTACAATCAGCCCCAGCATTTT . TRBV7-8 . TRBJ1-5
CASSDGGGNTEAFF TGTGCCAGCAGCGACGGTGGGGGGAACACTGAAGCTTTCTTT . TRBV9 . TRBJ1-1